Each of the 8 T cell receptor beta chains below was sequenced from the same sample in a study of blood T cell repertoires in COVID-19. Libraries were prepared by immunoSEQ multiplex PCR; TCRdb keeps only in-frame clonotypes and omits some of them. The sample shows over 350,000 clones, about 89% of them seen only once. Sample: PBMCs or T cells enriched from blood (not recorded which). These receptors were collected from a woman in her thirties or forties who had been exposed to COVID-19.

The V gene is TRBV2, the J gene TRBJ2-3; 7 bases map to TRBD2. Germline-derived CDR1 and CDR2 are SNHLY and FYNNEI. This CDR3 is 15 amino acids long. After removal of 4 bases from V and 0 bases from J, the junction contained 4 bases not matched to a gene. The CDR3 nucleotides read TGTGCCAGCAGTGGTACAGCGGGGAGCACAGATACGCAGTATTTT. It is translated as CASSGTAGSTDTQYF.

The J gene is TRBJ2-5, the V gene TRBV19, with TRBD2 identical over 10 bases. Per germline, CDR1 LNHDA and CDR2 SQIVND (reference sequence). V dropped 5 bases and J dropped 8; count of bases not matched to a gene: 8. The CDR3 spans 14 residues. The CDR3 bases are TGTGCCAGTAGTCGACTAGCGGGCCCAGGTACCCAGTACTTC. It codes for CASSRLAGPGTQYF.

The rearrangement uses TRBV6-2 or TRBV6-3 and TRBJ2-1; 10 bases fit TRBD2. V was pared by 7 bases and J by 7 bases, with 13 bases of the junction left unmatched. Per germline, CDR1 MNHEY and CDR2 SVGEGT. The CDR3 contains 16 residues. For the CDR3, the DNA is TGTGCCAGCACCCCTAGGTTTAGCGGGAGGTGGAATGAGCAGTTCTTC. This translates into CASTPRFSGRWNEQFF.

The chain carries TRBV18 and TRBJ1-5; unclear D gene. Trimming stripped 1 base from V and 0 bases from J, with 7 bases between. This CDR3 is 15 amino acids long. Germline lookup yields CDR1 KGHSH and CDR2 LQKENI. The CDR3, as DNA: TGTGCCAGCTCACCACAGGAGATTAGCAATCAGCCCCAGCATTTT. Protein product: CASSPQEISNQPQHF.

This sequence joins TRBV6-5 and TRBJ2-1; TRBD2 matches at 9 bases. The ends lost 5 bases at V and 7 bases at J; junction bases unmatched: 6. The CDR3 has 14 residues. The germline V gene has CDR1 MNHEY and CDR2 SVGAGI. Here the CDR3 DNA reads TGTGCCAGCAGTACGGGACTAGCATATAATGAGCAGTTCTTC. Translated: CASSTGLAYNEQFF.

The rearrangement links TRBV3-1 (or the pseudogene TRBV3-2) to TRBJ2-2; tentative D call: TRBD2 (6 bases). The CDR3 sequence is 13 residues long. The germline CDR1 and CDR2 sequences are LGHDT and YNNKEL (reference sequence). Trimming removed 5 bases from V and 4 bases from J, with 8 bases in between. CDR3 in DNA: TGTGCCAGCAGCGCGGGAATCACCGGGGAGCTGTTTTTT. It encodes CASSAGITGELFF.

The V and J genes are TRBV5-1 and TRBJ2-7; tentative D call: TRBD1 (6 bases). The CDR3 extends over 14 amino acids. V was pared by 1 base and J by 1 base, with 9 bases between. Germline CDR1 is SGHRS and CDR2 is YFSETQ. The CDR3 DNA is TGCGCCAGCAGCTTGCGGGACACGTCCTACGAGCAGTACTTC. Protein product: CASSLRDTSYEQYF.

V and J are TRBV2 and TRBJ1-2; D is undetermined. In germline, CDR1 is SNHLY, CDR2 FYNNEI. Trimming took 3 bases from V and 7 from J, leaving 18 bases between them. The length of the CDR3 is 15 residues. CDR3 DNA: TGTGCCAGCAGTGAGGCGGGGAGGAGCTCGGGTGGCTACACCTTC. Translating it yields CASSEAGRSSGGYTF.